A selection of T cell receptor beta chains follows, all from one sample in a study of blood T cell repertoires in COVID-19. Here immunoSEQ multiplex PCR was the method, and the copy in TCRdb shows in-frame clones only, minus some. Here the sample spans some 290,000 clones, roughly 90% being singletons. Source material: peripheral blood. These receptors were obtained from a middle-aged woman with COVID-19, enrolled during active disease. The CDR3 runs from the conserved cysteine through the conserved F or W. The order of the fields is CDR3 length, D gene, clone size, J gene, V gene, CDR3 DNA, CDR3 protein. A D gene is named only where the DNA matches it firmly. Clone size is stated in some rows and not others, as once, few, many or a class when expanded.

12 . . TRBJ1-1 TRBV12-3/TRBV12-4 TGTGCCAGCAGTAAGAGGAACACTGAAGCTTTCTTT CASSKRNTEAFF
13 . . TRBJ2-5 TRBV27 TGTGCCAGCAGCCGACAGGTGGAAGAGACCCAGTACTTC CASSRQVEETQYF
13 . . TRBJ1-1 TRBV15 TGTGCCACCACAGGGTGGGGGAACACTGAAGCTTTCTTT CATTGWGNTEAFF
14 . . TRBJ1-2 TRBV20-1 TGCAGTGCTAGTCCCAATGGAGGAAACTATGGCTACACCTTC CSASPNGGNYGYTF
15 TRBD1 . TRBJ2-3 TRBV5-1 TGCGCCAGCAGCTTGGAGGGGGGACAGGGTGGTACGCAGTATTTT CASSLEGGQGGTQYF
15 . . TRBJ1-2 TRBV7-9 TGTGCCAGCACCTCCCCCAGGGCGCCTAACTATGGCTACACCTTC CASTSPRAPNYGYTF
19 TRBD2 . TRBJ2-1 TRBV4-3 TGCGCCAGCAGCCAAGATGCGGGGGTCAGCGGAAGCTCCTACAATGAGCAGTTCTTC CASSQDAGVSGSSYNEQFF
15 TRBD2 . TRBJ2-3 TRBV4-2 TGTGCCAGCAGCTTAGCAGCACTAGCGACAGATACGCAGTATTTT CASSLAALATDTQYF
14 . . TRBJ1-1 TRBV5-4 TGTGCCAGCAGCTACACGCCCTCGAACACTGAAGCTTTCTTT CASSYTPSNTEAFF
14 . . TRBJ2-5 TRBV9 TGTGCCAGCAGCGTAGGATCCGGGAGAGAGACCCAGTACTTC CASSVGSGRETQYF
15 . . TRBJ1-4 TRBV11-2 TGTGCCAGCAGCTTAGGCGGCCGGGTTAATGAAAAACTGTTTTTT CASSLGGRVNEKLFF
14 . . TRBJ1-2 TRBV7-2 TGTGCCAGCAGCTCGGAAGGAGGGCTCGGTGGCTACACCTTC CASSSEGGLGGYTF
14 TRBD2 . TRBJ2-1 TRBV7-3 TGTGCCAGCAGCCTAACTAGCGGGAGTAATGAGCAGTTCTTC CASSLTSGSNEQFF
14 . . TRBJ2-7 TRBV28 TGTGCCAGCAGTCCCCGGGGACTTCCCTACGAGCAGTACTTC CASSPRGLPYEQYF
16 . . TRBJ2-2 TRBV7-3 TGTGCCAGCAGCTTATCCCAGGGAGGTCGCTCCGGGGAGCTGTTTTTT CASSLSQGGRSGELFF
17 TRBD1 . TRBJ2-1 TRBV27 TGTGCCAGCAGTTTGGCCTCAGGACAGGTAACCTACAATGAGCAGTTCTTC CASSLASGQVTYNEQFF
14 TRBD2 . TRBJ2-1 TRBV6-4 TGTGCCAGCAGTGCGACTAGCGGGAGCTATGAGCAGTTCTTC CASSATSGSYEQFF
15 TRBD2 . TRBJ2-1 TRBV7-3 TGTGCCAGCAGCTTAAGTAGCGGGGCTTACAATGAGCAGTTCTTC CASSLSSGAYNEQFF
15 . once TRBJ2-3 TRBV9 TGTGCCAGCAGCGTAGCCCAGATTAGCACAGATACGCAGTATTTT CASSVAQISTDTQYF
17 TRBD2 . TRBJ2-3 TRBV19 TGTGCCAGTAGTATAGCTCTAGGACTAGGCTACACAGATACGCAGTATTTT CASSIALGLGYTDTQYF
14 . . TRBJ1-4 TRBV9 TGTGCCAGCAGCGTCGACAGTTATAATGAAAAACTGTTTTTT CASSVDSYNEKLFF
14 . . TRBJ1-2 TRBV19 TGTGCCAGTAGTAGTTCAACAGTGAACTATGGCTACACCTTC CASSSSTVNYGYTF
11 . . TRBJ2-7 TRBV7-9 TGTGCCAGCAGCCCCCTCTACGAGCAGTACTTC CASSPLYEQYF
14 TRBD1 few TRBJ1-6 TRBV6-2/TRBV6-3 TGTGCCAGCAGTCGGACAGGGGGTAATTCACCCCTCCACTTT CASSRTGGNSPLHF
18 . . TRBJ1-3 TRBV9 TGTGCCAGCAGCGAGCGGACCCCACAGGGCTCCTCTGGAAACACCATATATTTT CASSERTPQGSSGNTIYF
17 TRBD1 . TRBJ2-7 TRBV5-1 TGCGCCAGCAGCACACCCGACAGGGGGCTTAAGTCCTACGAGCAGTACTTC CASSTPDRGLKSYEQYF
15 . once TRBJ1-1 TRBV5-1 TGCGCCAGCAGCTTGAGGCTCCAGGGTCCCACTGAAGCTTTCTTT CASSLRLQGPTEAFF
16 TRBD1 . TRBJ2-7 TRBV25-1 TGTGCCAGCAGTGAATATTTTGTGACAGGGCGATACGAGCAGTACTTC CASSEYFVTGRYEQYF
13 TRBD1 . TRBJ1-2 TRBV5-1 TGCGCCAGTATGGGACAGACGATCTATGGCTACACCTTC CASMGQTIYGYTF
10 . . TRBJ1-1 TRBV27 TGTGCCAGCGGCCACACTGAAGCTTTCTTT CASGHTEAFF
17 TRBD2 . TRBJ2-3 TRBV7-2 TGTGCCAGCAGCTGGCCGGCTAGCGGGTCTTTGGATAATACGCAGTATTTT CASSWPASGSLDNTQYF
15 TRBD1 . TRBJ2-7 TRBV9 TGTGCCAGCAGCCCTACGGGACAGGGGGCGGGTGAGCAGTACTTC CASSPTGQGAGEQYF
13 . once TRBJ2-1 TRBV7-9 TGTGCCAGCAGCTTAGGGGGAGGCAATGAGCAGTTCTTC CASSLGGGNEQFF
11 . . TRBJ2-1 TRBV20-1 TGCACTGTAAGCGGGTACAATGAGCAGTTCTTC CTVSGYNEQFF
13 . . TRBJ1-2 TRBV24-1 TGTGCCACCAGTGTGGCAGGGGACTATGGCTACACCTTC CATSVAGDYGYTF
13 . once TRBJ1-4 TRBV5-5 TGTGCCAGCAGCTACAACGGGGAAGAAAAACTGTTTTTT CASSYNGEEKLFF
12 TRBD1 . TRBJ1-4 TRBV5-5 TGTGCCAGCAGACGACAGGGACAAAAACTGTTTTTT CASRRQGQKLFF
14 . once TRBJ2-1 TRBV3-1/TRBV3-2 TGTGCCAGCAGCCGTTTAACATCGTACAATGAGCAGTTCTTC CASSRLTSYNEQFF
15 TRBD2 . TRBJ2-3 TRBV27 TGTGCCAGCAGTCTGACTAGCGGGAGAACAGATACGCAGTATTTT CASSLTSGRTDTQYF
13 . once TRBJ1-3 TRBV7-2 TGTGCCAGCAGCCCCAGGCCTGGAAACACCATATATTTT CASSPRPGNTIYF
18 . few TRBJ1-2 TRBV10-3 TGTGCCATCAGTGAGGCAGGACACAACCTAGGGGGTAACTATGGCTACACCTTC CAISEAGHNLGGNYGYTF
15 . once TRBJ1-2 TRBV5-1 TGCGCCAGCAGCCGCGGCCCTGACGGAAGGTATGGCTACACCTTC CASSRGPDGRYGYTF
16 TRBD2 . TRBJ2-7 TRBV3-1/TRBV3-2 TGTGCCAGCAACAACCACGGGGCGGGAGATGGATACGAGCAGTACTTC CASNNHGAGDGYEQYF
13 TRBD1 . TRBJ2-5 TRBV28 TGTGCCAGCAGCGGGACAGTCCAAGAGACCCAGTACTTC CASSGTVQETQYF
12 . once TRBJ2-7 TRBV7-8 TGTGCCAGCAGCCGAGGGCCCTACGAGCAGTACTTC CASSRGPYEQYF
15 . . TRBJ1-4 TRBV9 TGTGCCAGCAGCGTAGAGGGAGAGGCGGGTGAAAAACTGTTTTTT CASSVEGEAGEKLFF
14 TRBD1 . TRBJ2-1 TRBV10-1 TGCGCCAGCGGTGGGACAGGGGTATACAATGAGCAGTTCTTC CASGGTGVYNEQFF
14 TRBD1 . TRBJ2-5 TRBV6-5 TGTGCCAGCTTGAGTCCAGGGGGTGGAGAGACCCAGTACTTC CASLSPGGGETQYF
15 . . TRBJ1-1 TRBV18 TGTGCCAGCTCCCTACTTGGGCCGCCGGACACTGAAGCTTTCTTT CASSLLGPPDTEAFF
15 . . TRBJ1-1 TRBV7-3 TGTGCCAGCAGCTTAAGATCAGGGGTGGCGGCTGAAGCTTTCTTT CASSLRSGVAAEAFF
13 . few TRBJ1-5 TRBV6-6 TGTGCCAGCAATACACAGGGCTACCAGCCCCAGCATTTT CASNTQGYQPQHF
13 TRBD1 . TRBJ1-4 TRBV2 TGTGCCAGCGGGGCGACAGGGACTCTCAAACTGTTTTTT CASGATGTLKLFF
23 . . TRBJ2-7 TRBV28 TGTGCCAGCAGTTACACCCGAAAACGCACAGGGTTGGTAGAGGCGGGAGTATTGAACGAGCAGTACTTC CASSYTRKRTGLVEAGVLNEQYF
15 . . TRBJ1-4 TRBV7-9 TGTGCCAGCAGCTTGGGGGGTAAAGGTAGTGAAAAACTGTTTTTT CASSLGGKGSEKLFF
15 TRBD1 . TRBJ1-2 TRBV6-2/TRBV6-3 TGTGCCAGCAGTTACTCCTCCGGGACAGTCTATGGCTACACCTTC CASSYSSGTVYGYTF
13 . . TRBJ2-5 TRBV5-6 TGTGCCAGCAGCGACCGCTCTGCAGGGACCCAGTACTTC CASSDRSAGTQYF
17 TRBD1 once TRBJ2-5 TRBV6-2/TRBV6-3 TGTGCCAGCAGCCCCGGCCGGGACAGGGTTCGAGGAGAGACCCAGTACTTC CASSPGRDRVRGETQYF